This is a list of T cell receptor beta chains from one sample in a study of cytomegalovirus exposure and HLA in healthy donors. Generated by immunoSEQ multiplex PCR, the TCRdb table keeps only in-frame clones and is missing some. The profile shows roughly 250,000 clones, roughly 81% of them singletons. Sequencing used PBMCs. These receptor sequences come from a woman between 40 and 55 years old in good health and CMV-seropositive. CDR3s include the opening cysteine and the closing phenylalanine or tryptophan. A D gene is named only where the DNA matches it firmly. Size is stated for part of the rows, as once, few or many counts, or as a class when the clone is expanded.

V,J,D,size,CDR3,DNA
TRBV7-8,TRBJ2-1,TRBD2,-,CASSPRTSGRTYNEQFF,TGTGCCAGCAGCCCAAGGACTAGCGGGAGAACCTACAATGAGCAGTTCTTC
TRBV30,TRBJ2-1,-,few,CAWSDRGRYNEQFF,TGTGCCTGGAGCGACAGAGGACGGTACAATGAGCAGTTCTTC
TRBV7-8,TRBJ1-5,TRBD1,-,CASSLRGDSLGDSNQPQHF,TGTGCCAGCAGCTTAAGGGGGGACAGTTTAGGCGATAGCAATCAGCCCCAGCATTTT
TRBV15,TRBJ1-4,-,-,CATSRDMRGLSEKLFF,TGTGCCACCAGCAGAGACATGCGGGGATTAAGTGAAAAACTGTTTTTT
TRBV5-8,TRBJ1-2,-,-,CASSLAGIPNYGYTF,TGTGCCAGCAGCTTGGCGGGGATCCCTAACTATGGCTACACCTTC
TRBV21-1,TRBJ2-5,-,-,CASSKGSSSGSLVEQETQYF,TGTGCCAGCAGCAAAGGATCCTCTAGCGGGAGCCTGGTTGAACAAGAGACCCAGTACTTC
TRBV28,TRBJ1-1,-,-,CASSLGGRSSGWAFF,TGTGCCAGCAGTTTAGGGGGCAGGTCCTCCGGTTGGGCTTTCTTT
TRBV27,TRBJ2-6,TRBD1,-,CASSYRGSGANVLTF,TGTGCCAGCAGTTACAGGGGATCTGGGGCCAACGTCCTGACTTTC
TRBV19,TRBJ1-2,-,-,CASSSGEYGYTF,TGTGCCAGTAGTTCAGGGGAGTATGGCTACACCTTC
TRBV30,TRBJ2-1,TRBD2,once,CAWNVRSGARPTYEQFF,TGTGCCTGGAATGTAAGGAGCGGGGCCCGCCCTACATATGAGCAGTTCTTC
TRBV18,TRBJ1-4,-,-,CASSPGEGKGEKLFF,TGTGCCAGCTCACCAGGGGAGGGCAAAGGTGAAAAACTGTTTTTT
TRBV28,TRBJ2-5,TRBD2,few,CASSLVGLAGFRQYF,TGTGCCAGCAGTCTGGTGGGACTAGCGGGATTTCGGCAGTACTTC
TRBV5-6,TRBJ2-1,TRBD2,-,CASSEREGYNEQFF,TGTGCCAGCAGCGAGCGGGAGGGATACAATGAGCAGTTCTTC
TRBV10-3,TRBJ2-7,-,-,CAISESGDFSYEQYF,TGTGCCATCAGTGAGTCGGGGGACTTTTCCTACGAGCAGTACTTC
TRBV6-5,TRBJ2-7,-,-,CASRDLSYEQYF,TGTGCCAGCAGGGACTTGTCCTACGAGCAGTACTTC
TRBV5-6,TRBJ1-3,-,-,CASSLFSARGNTIYF,TGTGCCAGCAGCTTGTTCTCCGCGCGTGGAAACACCATATATTTT
TRBV27,TRBJ2-5,TRBD2,-,CASSPPGLAGGPGETQYF,TGTGCCAGCAGTCCTCCAGGACTAGCGGGAGGGCCGGGGGAGACCCAGTACTTC
TRBV7-3,TRBJ2-3,TRBD2,-,CASSPSIAGGTDTQYF,TGTGCCAGCAGCCCGTCCATAGCGGGAGGGACAGATACGCAGTATTTT
TRBV4-3,TRBJ1-2,-,-,CASSHQGPDRDGYTF,TGCGCCAGCAGCCATCAAGGGCCGGACAGAGATGGCTACACCTTC
TRBV6-4,TRBJ1-4,-,-,CASSESRDEKLFF,TGTGCCAGCAGTGAAAGCAGGGATGAAAAACTGTTTTTT
TRBV27,TRBJ2-7,TRBD2,-,CASRAGGRYEQYF,TGTGCCAGCAGAGCGGGAGGCCGGTACGAGCAGTACTTC
TRBV5-6,TRBJ2-7,-,few,CASSLFTYEQYF,TGTGCCAGCAGCTTGTTCACCTACGAGCAGTACTTC
TRBV11-2,TRBJ1-5,-,-,CASSLDRSNQPQHF,TGTGCCAGCAGCCTCGACAGGTCCAATCAGCCCCAGCATTTT
TRBV11-3,TRBJ2-7,-,-,CASSFGGNSYEQYF,TGTGCCAGCAGCTTTGGCGGGAACTCCTACGAGCAGTACTTC
TRBV11-3,TRBJ2-1,TRBD2,-,CASSPGLVSRNEQFF,TGTGCCAGCAGCCCCGGACTAGTTTCCCGCAATGAGCAGTTCTTC
TRBV21-1,TRBJ2-7,-,-,CASSAPSRELYEQYF,TGTGCCAGCAGCGCCCCGTCGAGGGAACTCTACGAGCAGTACTTC
TRBV7-2,TRBJ1-1,-,-,CASSLAGQGANTEAFF,TGTGCCAGCAGCTTAGCGGGGCAGGGCGCCAACACTGAAGCTTTCTTT
TRBV6-6,TRBJ2-1,TRBD2,-,CASSYGLAGGYEQFF,TGTGCCAGCAGTTACGGACTAGCGGGAGGATATGAGCAGTTCTTC
TRBV7-8,TRBJ2-1,-,once,CASSPRRLAAYNEQFF,TGTGCCAGCAGCCCCAGGCGGCTAGCAGCCTACAATGAGCAGTTCTTC
TRBV6-6,TRBJ2-7,TRBD2,-,CASSFPTAGTYEQYF,TGTGCCAGCAGTTTCCCGACAGCGGGAACCTACGAGCAGTACTTC
TRBV27,TRBJ1-5,-,once,CASSPLTSNQPQHF,TGTGCCAGCAGTCCTCTTACTTCAAATCAGCCCCAGCATTTT
TRBV28,TRBJ2-3,TRBD2,-,CASSSSGSLTDTQYF,TGTGCCAGCAGCAGTAGCGGGAGCCTCACAGATACGCAGTATTTT
TRBV27,TRBJ1-4,-,-,CASSPRGTTNEKLFF,TGTGCCAGCAGTCCCCGGGGGACAACTAATGAAAAACTGTTTTTT
TRBV28,TRBJ2-3,-,once,CASSTPGLLGDTQYF,TGTGCCAGCAGCACCCCGGGACTCTTGGGAGATACGCAGTATTTT
TRBV30,TRBJ1-2,-,-,CAWSVGGTYGYTF,TGTGCCTGGAGTGTTGGGGGGACCTATGGCTACACCTTC
TRBV2,TRBJ2-7,TRBD2,-,CASKNGRTSGRGYEQYF,TGTGCCAGCAAAAACGGGAGGACTAGCGGGAGAGGGTACGAGCAGTACTTC
TRBV5-3,TRBJ2-7,TRBD2,-,CARSPRGIRTSGSYEQYF,TGTGCCAGAAGCCCCCGGGGGATCCGGACTAGCGGGTCCTACGAGCAGTACTTC
TRBV9,TRBJ1-4,TRBD1,few,CASSVGQKSTNEKLFF,TGTGCCAGCAGCGTGGGACAGAAGTCAACTAATGAAAAACTGTTTTTT
TRBV27,TRBJ2-7,TRBD2,-,CASSPRTSGTLRGQYF,TGTGCCAGCAGTCCTCGGACTAGCGGAACTCTACGAGGGCAGTACTTC
TRBV7-9,TRBJ2-3,TRBD2,few,CSSTQSGTSGTDTQYF,TGTTCCAGCACACAATCCGGGACTAGCGGCACAGATACGCAGTATTTT
TRBV4-2,TRBJ2-7,TRBD1,-,CASSQGGTGPPYEQYF,TGTGCCAGCAGCCAAGGGGGGACAGGCCCCCCCTACGAGCAGTACTTC
TRBV23-1,TRBJ2-5,TRBD1,-,CASSQGDSLKEQYF,TGCGCCAGCAGTCAAGGGGACAGTCTGAAAGAGCAGTACTTC
TRBV5-8,TRBJ2-7,-,once,CASSFFYEQYF,TGTGCCAGCAGCTTCTTCTACGAGCAGTACTTC